This TCR beta chain was profiled in a study of T-cell memory formation after mild COVID-19. Study background: Most TCR clusters belonged to a single donor. Study-wide results and caveats: Of the contracting clones, CD4+ ones lay mainly in CM and EM, and CD8+ ones in EMRA. Clones contracting over day 15 to 85 were CD4/CD8 balanced, with later expanders leaning CD4+.

From germline, CDR1 is MNHNY and CDR2 SVGAGI (reference sequence). CDR3 size: 18 residues. Trimming removed 5 bases from V and 1 base from J; junction bases left unmatched: 13. This clonotype was seen only a few times. Its antigen is unidentified. MiXCR, run by TCRdb on the 5' RACE reads, gives a single entry per CDR3 protein. The data contain roughly 250,000 distinct CDR3 sequences, roughly 15% of them singletons. This sequence joins TRBV6-6 and TRBJ1-3; 8 positions agree with TRBD1. The specimen sequenced was PBMCs or a T cell subset sorted from them (not recorded which). This TCR was recovered from a man in his late teens or twenties who had mild COVID-19 (a few samples of this study predate the infection). Cell type and time point are not known. Here the CDR3 reads CASSHRSGQGISGNTIYF. Written as DNA, the CDR3 is TGTGCCAGCAGTCATAGGTCAGGACAGGGTATATCTGGAAACACCATATATTTT.